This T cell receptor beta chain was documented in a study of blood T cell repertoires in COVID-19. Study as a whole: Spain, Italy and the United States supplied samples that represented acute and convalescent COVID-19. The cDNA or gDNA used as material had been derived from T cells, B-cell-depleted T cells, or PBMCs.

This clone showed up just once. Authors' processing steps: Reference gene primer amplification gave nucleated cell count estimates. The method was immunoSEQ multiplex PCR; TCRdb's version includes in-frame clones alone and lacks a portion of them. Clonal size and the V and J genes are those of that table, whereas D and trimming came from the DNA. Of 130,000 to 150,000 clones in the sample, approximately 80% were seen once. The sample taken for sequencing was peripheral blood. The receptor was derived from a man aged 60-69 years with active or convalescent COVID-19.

CDR3 protein: CACRMDSWYEQYF. The CDR3 DNA follows: TGTGCCTGTAGGATGGACAGCTGGTACGAGCAGTACTTC. The rearrangement links TRBV30 to TRBJ2-7, with a possible D match to TRBD1 (6 bases). The CDR3 contains 13 residues. Germline loops: CDR1 GTSNPN, CDR2 SVGIG (reference sequence). Trimming cost V 6 bases and J 4 bases, with 16 bases left between them. Based on the CDR3 plus reference TRBV30 and TRBJ2-7, the full variable domain is SQTIHQWPATLVQPVGSPLSLECTVEGTSNPNLYWYRQAAGRGLQLLFYSVGIGQISSEVPQNLSASRPQDRQFILSSKKLLLSDSGFYLCACRMDSWYEQYFGPGTRLTVT.